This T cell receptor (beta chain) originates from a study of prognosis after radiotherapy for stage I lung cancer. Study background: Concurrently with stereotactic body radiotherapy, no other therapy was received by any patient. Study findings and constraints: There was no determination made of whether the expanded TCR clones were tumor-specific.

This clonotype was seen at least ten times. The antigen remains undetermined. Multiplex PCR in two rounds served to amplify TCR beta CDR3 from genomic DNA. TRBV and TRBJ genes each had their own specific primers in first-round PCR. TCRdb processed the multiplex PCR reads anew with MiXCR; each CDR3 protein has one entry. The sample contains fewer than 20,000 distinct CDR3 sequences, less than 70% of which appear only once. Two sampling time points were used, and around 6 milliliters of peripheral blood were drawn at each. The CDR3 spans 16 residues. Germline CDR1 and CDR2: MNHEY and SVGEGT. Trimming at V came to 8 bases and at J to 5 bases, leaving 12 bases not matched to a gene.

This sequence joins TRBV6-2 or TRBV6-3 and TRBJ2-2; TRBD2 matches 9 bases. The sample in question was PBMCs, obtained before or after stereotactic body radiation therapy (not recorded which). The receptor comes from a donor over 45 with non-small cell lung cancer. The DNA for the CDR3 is TGTGCCAGCGGGGCTAGCGGGGCTATGAGGACCGGGGAGCTGTTTTTT. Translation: CASGASGAMRTGELFF.